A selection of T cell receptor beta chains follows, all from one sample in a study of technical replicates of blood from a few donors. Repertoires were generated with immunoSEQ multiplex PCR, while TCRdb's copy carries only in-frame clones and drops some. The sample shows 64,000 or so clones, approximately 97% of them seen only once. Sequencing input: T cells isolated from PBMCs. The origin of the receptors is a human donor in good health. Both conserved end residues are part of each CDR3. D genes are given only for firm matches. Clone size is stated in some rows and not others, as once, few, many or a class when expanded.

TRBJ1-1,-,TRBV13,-,CASSWRVGRMNTEAFF,TGTGCCAGCAGCTGGAGGGTGGGACGGATGAACACTGAAGCTTTCTTT
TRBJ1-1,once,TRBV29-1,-,CSAPNRVDSFNGEAFF,TGCAGCGCCCCTAACAGGGTAGACAGTTTCAACGGTGAAGCTTTCTTT
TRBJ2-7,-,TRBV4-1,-,CASSQARRDSYEQYF,TGCGCCAGCAGCCAAGCCCGGCGGGACTCCTACGAGCAGTACTTC
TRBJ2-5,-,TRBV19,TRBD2,CASSPRGGTSQETQYF,TGTGCCAGTAGTCCCCGGGGGGGGACGAGCCAAGAGACCCAGTACTTC
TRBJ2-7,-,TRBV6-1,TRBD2,CACRGEGYEQYF,TGTGCCTGTCGGGGGGAAGGCTACGAGCAGTACTTC
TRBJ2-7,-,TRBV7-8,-,CASSQQRATRYEQYF,TGTGCCAGCAGCCAACAAAGGGCGACTAGATACGAGCAGTACTTC
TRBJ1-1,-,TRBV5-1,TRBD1,CASSTDRVGTEAFF,TGCGCCAGCAGCACGGACAGGGTTGGGACTGAAGCTTTCTTT
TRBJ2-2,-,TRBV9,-,CASSSDRNTGELFF,TGTGCCAGCAGCTCTGACAGGAACACCGGGGAGCTGTTTTTT
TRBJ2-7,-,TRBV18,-,CASSPSQESSYEQYF,TGTGCCAGCTCACCATCCCAGGAATCCTCCTACGAGCAGTACTTC
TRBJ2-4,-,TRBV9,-,CASSPPLRGNIQYF,TGTGCCAGCAGCCCCCCTCTACGGGGGAACATTCAGTACTTC
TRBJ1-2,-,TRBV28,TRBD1,CASSPPRQGIDYGYTF,TGTGCCAGCAGCCCACCCCGACAGGGGATAGACTATGGCTACACCTTC
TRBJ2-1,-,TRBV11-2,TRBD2,CASSLGFVGGYNEQFF,TGTGCCAGCAGCTTAGGATTCGTGGGGGGGTACAATGAGCAGTTCTTC
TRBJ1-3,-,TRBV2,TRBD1,CASSMDRGGGNTIYF,TGTGCCAGCAGTATGGACAGGGGAGGGGGAAACACCATATATTTT
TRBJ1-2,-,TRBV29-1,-,CSVDSYGYTF,TGCAGCGTAGACAGCTATGGCTACACCTTC